These T cell receptor beta chains were read from a single sample in a study of T cells in Graves' hyperthyroidism and ophthalmopathy. TCRdb reprocessed the multiplex PCR reads via MiXCR and lists one record per CDR3 protein. This table holds around 540,000 distinct CDR3 sequences, around 15% found once. Sequencing was carried out using blood. Receptors originate from a woman younger than 45 with Graves' ophthalmopathy. CDR3s include the opening cysteine and the closing phenylalanine or tryptophan. Each record gives: J gene, D gene, V gene, clone size, CDR3 DNA, CDR3 protein. D genes are given only for firm matches. For some rows the clone size is stated as once, few or many, or as a class when expanded; others skip it.

TRBJ1-2 TRBD1 TRBV3-1 many TGTGCCAGCAGCCGTCCCGGGACAGGGTTTCTGGATGGCTACACCTTC CASSRPGTGFLDGYTF
TRBJ2-7 TRBD2 TRBV28 NA TGTGCCAGCAGTTTTAACCCGGGACTAGCGGGAGGGAGGCTCGAGCAGTACTTC CASSFNPGLAGGRLEQYF
TRBJ2-1 NA TRBV11-1 few TGTGCCGGGGGGACAGCTTACAATGAGCAGTTCTTC CAGGTAYNEQFF
TRBJ2-7 TRBD1 TRBV29-1 few TGCAGCATCCGGGACAGCCCCTACGAGCAGTACTTC CSIRDSPYEQYF
TRBJ1-2 NA TRBV6-1 many TGTGCCAGCAGTCCTAGAACTGGGGTTAACTATGGCTACACCTTC CASSPRTGVNYGYTF
TRBJ2-1 TRBD2 TRBV4-1 NA TGCGCCAGCAGCCAAGCCCTAGCGGAACCTTACAATGAGCAGTTCTTC CASSQALAEPYNEQFF
TRBJ1-2 NA TRBV29-1 NA TGCAGCGTTGATGGGATTGACGGCTACACCTTC CSVDGIDGYTF
TRBJ1-4 NA TRBV7-9 NA TGTGCCAGCAGCCGGGAGGGGGCTAATGAAAAACTGTTTTTT CASSREGANEKLFF
TRBJ2-3 TRBD1 TRBV24-1 many TGTGCCACCAGTGACTACCGGGACAGGCGAGGACACACACGAGATACGCAGTATTTT CATSDYRDRRGHTRDTQYF
TRBJ2-5 NA TRBV11-3 many TGTGCCAGCAGCCCCCGACAGGGACTTGGGACCCAGTACTTC CASSPRQGLGTQYF
TRBJ2-3 TRBD2 TRBV20-1 few TGCAGTGCTCGGCTAGCGGGAGGGCCAGATACGCAGTATTTT CSARLAGGPDTQYF
TRBJ1-6 NA TRBV5-1 NA TGCGCCAGCAGCCCCGGGAACCTGCATAATTCACCCCTCCACTTT CASSPGNLHNSPLHF
TRBJ2-3 TRBD1 TRBV12-3/TRBV12-4 NA TGTGCCAGCAGTCTCCGACAGGGCCGGGGGCAGTATTTT CASSLRQGRGQYF
TRBJ2-5 NA TRBV28 many TGTGCCAGCAGGACGACAACTACTACTCAAGAGACCCAGTACTTC CASRTTTTTQETQYF
TRBJ1-3 TRBD1 TRBV20-1 many TGCAGTGCTAGACCGGGAAACCGGGACAGCTTTTACTCTGGAAACACCATATATTTT CSARPGNRDSFYSGNTIYF
TRBJ2-7 NA TRBV7-2 NA TGTGCCAGCAGCCCCTACTCCGGGAGTATCTACGAGCAGTACTTC CASSPYSGSIYEQYF
TRBJ2-7 TRBD2 TRBV4-2 NA TGTGCCAGCAGCCAAGAGACTAGCATCAGCTCCTACGAGCAGTACTTC CASSQETSISSYEQYF
TRBJ2-3 NA TRBV14 many TGTGCCAGCAGCCAAGCGGGGGGCCCCACAGATACGCAGTATTTT CASSQAGGPTDTQYF
TRBJ2-1 TRBD1 TRBV28 NA TGTGCCAGCAACCTCGGACAGGAGAATAATGAGCAGTTCTTC CASNLGQENNEQFF
TRBJ2-7 TRBD2 TRBV5-8 many TGTGCCAGCAGCTTGTGGTGGGCTAGCGGCTCCTACGAGCAGTACTTC CASSLWWASGSYEQYF
TRBJ1-1 NA TRBV2 NA TGTGCCAGCAGCTTAGAGGGGAGCGCAGGCACTGAAGCTTTCTTT CASSLEGSAGTEAFF
TRBJ2-7 NA TRBV28 many TGTGCCAGCAGCCTAGGGAAGGGACCGCAGAACTTCCACGAGCAGTACTTC CASSLGKGPQNFHEQYF
TRBJ2-7 TRBD2 TRBV10-3 few TGTGCCATCAGGGCCGGAGGGCGGGGGTCCTACGAGCAGTACTTC CAIRAGGRGSYEQYF
TRBJ2-5 NA TRBV20-1 many TGCAGTGCTCCACAGGGCGTGGAGGAGACCCAGTACTTC CSAPQGVEETQYF
TRBJ2-1 NA TRBV6-1 many TGTGCCAGCAGTGAGTCGGGAGAAGGGGATGAGCAGTTCTTC CASSESGEGDEQFF
TRBJ2-5 NA TRBV11-2 many TGTGCCAGCAGCTTAGAGCAGATTCAAGAGACCCAGTACTTC CASSLEQIQETQYF
TRBJ2-1 NA TRBV20-1 many TGCAGTGCTAGAAACGATGAGCAGTTCTTC CSARNDEQFF
TRBJ1-5 NA TRBV6-6 few TGTGCCAGCAGTTACGTGGGGCGCGAGCCCCAGCATTTT CASSYVGREPQHF
TRBJ2-4 TRBD1 TRBV29-1 NA TGCAGCGTGGTCGACAGGGCCTCACCTTCCAAAAACATTCAGTACTTC CSVVDRASPSKNIQYF
TRBJ2-2 TRBD2 TRBV7-2 NA TGTGCCAGCGGTTGGCTAGCGGGAGTGAGAAACACCGGGGAGCTGTTTTTT CASGWLAGVRNTGELFF
TRBJ2-1 NA TRBV29-1 NA TGCAGCGTTGAACCGGGGGTTAACGGGAATGAGCAGTTCTTC CSVEPGVNGNEQFF
TRBJ1-1 TRBD1 TRBV28 many TGTGCCAGCAGTTTGACAGGGGCGACTGAAGCTTTCTTT CASSLTGATEAFF
TRBJ2-1 TRBD2 TRBV29-1 few TGCAGCGTTGAACCCAGGGAGGGTATTGAGCAGTTCTTC CSVEPREGIEQFF
TRBJ1-4 TRBD1 TRBV6-1 many TGTGCCAGCAGCCCCGGACAGGGAGGCCAAAAACTGTTTTTT CASSPGQGGQKLFF
TRBJ1-1 NA TRBV12-3/TRBV12-4 few TGTGCCAGCAGATACCTACCCTCTGCTGAAGCTTTCTTT CASRYLPSAEAFF
TRBJ2-7 TRBD2 TRBV20-1 many TGCAGTGCTAGAGCCACTAGCGGAAAGTACGAGCAGTACTTC CSARATSGKYEQYF
TRBJ1-6 NA TRBV5-6 NA TGTGCCAGCAGCCAAGAGGGGTACGGATCACCCCTCCACTTT CASSQEGYGSPLHF
TRBJ2-7 NA TRBV9 many TGTGCCAGCAGCGTAGCTACCGGGACGGAGTACGAGCAGTACTTC CASSVATGTEYEQYF
TRBJ2-3 NA TRBV12-5 NA TGTGTTAGTGCCCCGGAAGGAAGGTACACAGATACGCAGTATTTT CVSAPEGRYTDTQYF
TRBJ2-7 NA TRBV28 NA TGTGTCAGCAGTTTGCAATCGGCAGGGATCGACGAGCAGTACTTC CVSSLQSAGIDEQYF
TRBJ2-5 NA TRBV6-1 many TGTGCCAGTCGTCTAAACCAAGAGACCCAGTACTTC CASRLNQETQYF
TRBJ1-6 NA TRBV7-3 few TGTGCCAGCAGACAAACGGCGGGGTCACCCCTCCACTTT CASRQTAGSPLHF
TRBJ2-3 NA TRBV7-2 NA TGTGCCAGCAGCGCGACCTTCAGTGCCCGGGATACGCAGTATTTT CASSATFSARDTQYF
TRBJ1-5 NA TRBV7-8 many TGTGCCAGCAGCTTAGCGACGGGGGATCAGCCCCAGCATTTT CASSLATGDQPQHF
TRBJ1-1 NA TRBV28 many TGTGCCAGCAGTTTTGAGAGGGGCTATACTGAAGCTTTCTTT CASSFERGYTEAFF
TRBJ2-7 NA TRBV4-2 few TGTGTCAGCAGCCAAGATCTGCGGGCCCCCTACGAGCAGTACTTC CVSSQDLRAPYEQYF